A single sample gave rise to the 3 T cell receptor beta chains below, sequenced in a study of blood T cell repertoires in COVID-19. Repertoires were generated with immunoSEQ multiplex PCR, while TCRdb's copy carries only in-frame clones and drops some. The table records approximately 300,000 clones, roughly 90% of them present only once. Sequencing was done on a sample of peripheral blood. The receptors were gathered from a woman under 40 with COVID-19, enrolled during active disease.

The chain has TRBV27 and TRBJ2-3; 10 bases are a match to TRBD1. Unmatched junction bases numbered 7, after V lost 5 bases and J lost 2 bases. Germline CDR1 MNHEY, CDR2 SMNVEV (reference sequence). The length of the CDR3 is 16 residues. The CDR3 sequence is CASSPLGQGDTDTQYF. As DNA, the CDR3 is TGTGCCAGCAGTCCCCTAGGACAGGGGGACACAGATACGCAGTATTTT.

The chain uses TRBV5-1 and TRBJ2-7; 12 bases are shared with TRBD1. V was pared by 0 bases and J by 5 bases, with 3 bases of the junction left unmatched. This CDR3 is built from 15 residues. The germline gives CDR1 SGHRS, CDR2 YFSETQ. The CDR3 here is CASSLGDRGRDEQYF. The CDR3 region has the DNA TGCGCCAGCAGCTTGGGGGACAGGGGGCGGGACGAGCAGTACTTC.

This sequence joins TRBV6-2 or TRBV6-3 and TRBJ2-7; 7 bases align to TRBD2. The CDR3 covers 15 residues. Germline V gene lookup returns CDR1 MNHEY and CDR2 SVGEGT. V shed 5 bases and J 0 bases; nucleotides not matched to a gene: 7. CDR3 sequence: CASSQLASSSYEQYF. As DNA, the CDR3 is TGTGCCAGCAGTCAACTAGCGTCGAGCTCCTACGAGCAGTACTTC.